This TCR beta chain was profiled in a study of T cells in Graves' hyperthyroidism and ophthalmopathy. Overall study: The blood sample was taken at first diagnosis, before treatment began. Study-wide results and caveats: Most clonotypes expanded in the thyroid (above 0.001) were also present in blood. Patients with ophthalmopathy were separated from those with stable hyperthyroidism by a 13 V-J model.

Each person with ophthalmopathy scored at least 3 on the Clinical Activity Score, reached NOSPECS grade 4 or higher, and had been ill under 3 months. Note on this clonotype: The antigen is undetermined.

Trimming removed 0 bases at V and 1 base at J, with 10 bases between. Germline CDR1 is SGHRS and CDR2 is YFSETQ. This CDR3 is 15 amino acids long. Amplified TCR beta CDR3 regions came from RNA transcripts. Carried out on the TCR CDR3, a first-round RT-PCR used the HTBI primer set. Via MiXCR, TCRdb re-called the multiplex PCR reads, giving one row per CDR3 protein. The sample has 220,000 or so distinct CDR3 sequences, approximately 16% seen once; the top ten hold approximately 30%. Material: blood. The clonotype originates from a woman between 18 and 30 years old with Graves' ophthalmopathy. The V gene is TRBV5-1, the J gene TRBJ1-1; D gene ambiguous. Here the CDR3 reads CASSLDGFPNTEAFF. CDR3 in DNA: TGCGCCAGCAGCTTGGATGGGTTCCCGAACACTGAAGCTTTCTTT.